This T cell receptor beta chain derives from a study of radiotherapy plus CTLA-4 blockade in lung cancer. TCRdb keeps only in-frame clones here, not all; method: immunoSEQ multiplex PCR. The data show about 73,000 clones, with around 87% seen just once and less than 45% held by the top ten. Study-level points and caveats: Tumor-derived TCR clones expanded in blood after radiotherapy plus ipilimumab.

Note on this clone: The antigen is undetermined.

J was trimmed by 5 bases and V by 1 base; bases with no gene match: 6. The CDR3 is 16 amino acids. The germline CDR1 and CDR2 sequences are LGHNT and FRNRAP. This sequence joins TRBV12-5 and TRBJ2-1; TRBD1 aligns across 9 bases. The material sequenced was peripheral blood, taken from a patient treated with radiotherapy plus ipilimumab. The receptor's source is a human donor with non-small cell lung cancer that progressed on radiotherapy plus ipilimumab. This CDR3 reads CASGLGTGTGNNEQFF. Written as DNA, the CDR3 is TGTGCTAGTGGTTTGGGTACCGGGACAGGGAACAATGAGCAGTTCTTC.